These 23 T cell receptor beta chains came from one sample sequenced in a study of blood T cells in healthy people across ages. Through a sample-barcoded 5' primer and a J-beta primer mix, a second PCR was run for roughly 7 to 11 cycles. TCRdb re-derived calls from the 5' RACE reads in MiXCR, one entry per CDR3 protein. The sample contains about 1.4 million distinct CDR3 sequences, approximately 60% of which appear only once. Material: blood. Receptors originate from a man younger than 35 in good health.

This clonotype was detected only a few times. The chain combines TRBV12-3 or TRBV12-4 with TRBJ1-5; 9 bases align to TRBD1. The CDR3 runs 15 residues. Unmatched junction bases numbered 3, after V lost 3 bases and J lost 3 bases. The CDR3 sequence is CASSLDRGDNQPQHF. Here the CDR3 DNA reads TGTGCCAGCAGTTTGGACAGGGGAGACAATCAGCCCCAGCATTTT.

V gene TRBV11-2 combines with J gene TRBJ2-7; TRBD2 aligns across 8 bases. CDR1 and CDR2 from the germline V gene are SGHAT and FQNNGV. This CDR3 is built from 15 residues. Trimming cost V 3 bases and J 0 bases; bases outside gene matches: 4. CDR3 sequence reads: CASSLRTSLSYEQYF. The CDR3 bases are TGTGCCAGCAGCTTGAGGACTAGCCTCTCCTACGAGCAGTACTTC.

This chain links TRBV10-3 with TRBJ2-7; the D gene could be TRBD1 or TRBD2 (5 bases each). Germline assignment: CDR1 ENHRY and CDR2 SYGVKD. V lost 3 bases and J 5 bases, leaving 11 bases between the germline ends. The CDR3 has 13 residues. CDR3 loop: CAISDVGEHEQYF. In DNA, the CDR3 is TGTGCCATCAGTGACGTGGGGGAACACGAGCAGTACTTC.

V is TRBV7-2 and J is TRBJ2-5; 7 positions match TRBD2. The DNA end favors TRBJ2-7, so the J call may be wrong. The CDR3 spans 16 residues. The germline CDR1 and CDR2 sequences are SGHTA and FQGNSA. The CDR3, as DNA: TGTGCCAGCAGCCCTCAGCCCGGGACTACATCCTACGAGCAGTACTTC. Protein: CASSPQPGTTSYEQYF.

In this sample, this clonotype turned up once. The chain recombines TRBV7-2 with TRBJ1-5; D not certain. V lost 4 bases and J lost 4, with 8 bases in between. Germline V gene lookup returns CDR1 SGHTA and CDR2 FQGNSA. This CDR3 is 13 amino acids long. CDR3 sequence: CASSSQKNQPQHF. The CDR3 coding sequence is TGTGCCAGCAGCTCCCAGAAGAATCAGCCCCAGCATTTT.

On this clonotype: At one end the junction does not follow the germline gene, possibly because of a read error. The CDR3 spells CTSSSDSYEQYF. The CDR3 DNA reads as TGTACCAGCAGCTCGGACAGTTACGAGCAGTACTTC. This chain connects TRBV7-9 to TRBJ2-4; TRBD1 is a possible D gene (6 bases). The end of the DNA is better explained by TRBJ2-7, so the J call may be wrong. The V gene's germline CDR1 is SEHNR and CDR2 FQNEAQ (reference sequence). The CDR3 consists of 12 residues.

The chain combines TRBV28 with TRBJ2-5; D gene uncertain. TRBJ2-7 matches the DNA end more closely, so the J call is doubtful. This CDR3 region has 10 residues. Per the germline V gene, CDR1 is MDHEN and CDR2 is SYDVKM. The CDR3 nucleotides read TGTGCCAGCGGTCAAGACGAGCAGTACTTC. It encodes CASGQDEQYF.

The chain is built from TRBV7-9 and TRBJ2-1; D is ambiguous. The CDR3 has 15 residues. Trimming left V 5 bases short and J 1 base short, with 12 bases between. CDR1 and CDR2 from the germline V gene are SEHNR and FQNEAQ (reference sequence). CDR3 sequence: CASSPQWSSYNEQFF. The CDR3 DNA is TGTGCCAGCAGCCCCCAGTGGTCTTCCTACAATGAGCAGTTCTTC.

This chain connects TRBV30 to TRBJ1-1; D is ambiguous. The CDR3 is 13 residues long. Trimming cost V 5 bases and J 1 base, with 11 bases left between them. The germline V gene encodes CDR1 GTSNPN and CDR2 SVGIG (reference sequence). The CDR3 DNA sequence: TGTGCCTGGGGATCCGGTCCGAACACTGAAGCTTTCTTT. This gives the protein CAWGSGPNTEAFF.

V is TRBV5-1 and J is TRBJ2-5; 9 bases align to TRBD2. The CDR3 runs 17 residues. Germline assignment: CDR1 SGHRS and CDR2 YFSETQ. J was trimmed by 1 base and V by 4 bases; bases with no gene match: 11. In DNA form, the CDR3 reads TGCGCCAGCAGCATCCCCCGAAGCGGGGGGCGCCAAGAGACCCAGTACTTC. As protein: CASSIPRSGGRQETQYF.

CDR3: CASSSGQGWDTGELFF. The CDR3 bases are TGTGCCAGCAGTTCGGGACAGGGCTGGGACACCGGGGAGCTGTTTTTT. This chain connects TRBV12-3 or TRBV12-4 to TRBJ2-2; TRBD1 agrees at 9 bases. Germline trimming cut 4 bases from V and 3 bases from J; bases unmatched to any gene: 6. There are 16 residues in the CDR3.

The chain is built from TRBV4-1 and TRBJ1-2, with D perhaps TRBD1 (6 bases). CDR1 MGHRA and CDR2 YSYEKL come from the germline V gene. This CDR3 is 13 amino acids long. Trimming removed 3 bases from V and 4 bases from J, with 9 bases in between. The chain's CDR3 is CASSHRGGYGYTF. CDR3 coding DNA: TGCGCCAGCAGCCACAGGGGTGGCTATGGCTACACCTTC.

The V call is TRBV3-1, the J call TRBJ2-7, with D unresolved. Trimming took 4 bases from V and 1 from J, leaving 14 bases between them. Germline CDR1 LGHDT, CDR2 YNNKEL (reference sequence). The CDR3 extends over 15 amino acids. In DNA form, the CDR3 reads TGTGCCAGCAGCCGAGACAAAGATGCGTCCTACGAGCAGTACTTC. It yields the protein CASSRDKDASYEQYF.

The V and J genes are TRBV10-3 and TRBJ1-1, with a possible D match to TRBD1 (5 bases). Germline loops: CDR1 ENHRY, CDR2 SYGVKD. The V end was cut by 1 base, the J end by 1 base, with 10 bases between. The CDR3 spans 15 residues. The CDR3 DNA sequence: TGTGCCATCAGTGAGTTTAAGGGGACGAACACTGAAGCTTTCTTT. Translating it yields CAISEFKGTNTEAFF.

The genes are TRBV6-2 or TRBV6-3 and TRBJ2-5; 12 bases agree with TRBD1. V was clipped by 5 bases and J by 13 bases; unmatched bases: 11. Germline values: CDR1 MNHEY, CDR2 SVGEGT. The CDR3 has 14 amino acids. In nucleotides, the CDR3 is TGTGCCAGCAGTCGCGGGACAGGGGGCGGCGAGGTGTACTTC. It specifies CASSRGTGGGEVYF.

The chain employs TRBV2 and TRBJ1-5, with D uncertain. This CDR3 contains 14 residues. The V end lost 4 bases, the J end lost 5 bases, and 12 bases lay between the germline ends. Germline V gene lookup returns CDR1 SNHLY and CDR2 FYNNEI. The CDR3 sequence: CASSVSGLHQPQHF. The CDR3 nucleotides read TGTGCCAGCAGTGTTTCTGGGTTGCATCAGCCCCAGCATTTT.

With respect to this clonotype: One end of the junction is discordant with germline, which a read error may explain. The chain uses TRBV2 and TRBJ2-6, with D tentatively TRBD1 (5 bases). Germline CDR1 reads SNHLY; CDR2 reads FYNNEI. This CDR3 is built from 11 residues. The CDR3 spells CATSGASVLTF. CDR3 coding DNA: TGTGCCACTTCTGGGGCCAGCGTCCTGACTTTC.

The rearrangement uses TRBV7-9 and TRBJ2-1; 8 positions match TRBD1. The ends lost 7 bases at V and 9 bases at J; junction bases unmatched: 14. This CDR3 comprises 15 residues. From germline, CDR1 is SEHNR and CDR2 FQNEAQ (reference sequence). CDR3: CASIPDRVEIREQFF. CDR3 bases: TGTGCCAGCATCCCGGACAGGGTGGAAATTCGTGAGCAGTTCTTC.

This chain joins TRBV6-1 and TRBJ2-1; TRBD2 aligns across 7 bases. V lost 2 bases to trimming and J lost 6 bases; unmatched junction nucleotides: 10. The V gene's germline CDR1 is MNHNS and CDR2 SASEGT. There are 16 residues in the CDR3. DNA for the CDR3: TGTGCCAGCAGTGAATGGCTAGCGGACCCTTGCAATGAGCAGTTCTTC. Protein product: CASSEWLADPCNEQFF.

This sequence joins TRBV6-5 and TRBJ1-6; a possible D gene is TRBD1 (6 bases). The CDR3 has 15 amino acids. Germline CDR1 reads MNHEY; CDR2 reads SVGAGI. Trimming pared 4 bases from V and 3 bases from J, leaving 10 bases between. DNA of the CDR3: TGTGCCAGCAGTTCCAGGGGAGGCTATAATTCACCCCTCCACTTT. Encoded protein: CASSSRGGYNSPLHF.

V is TRBV5-1 and J is TRBJ2-1; 13 nucleotides line up with TRBD2. In germline, CDR1 is SGHRS, CDR2 YFSETQ. V trimming: 5 bases; J trimming: 7 bases; junction bases outside the gene matches: 6. CDR3 length: 15 amino acids. The DNA for the CDR3 is TGCGCCAGCAGTATAGGGACTAGCGGGATAAATGAGCAGTTCTTC. Its protein product is CASSIGTSGINEQFF.

The chain couples TRBV15 to TRBJ1-2; D gene unclear. The CDR3 length is 15 residues. The germline V gene encodes CDR1 LNHNV and CDR2 YYDKDF (reference sequence). Deletions cut 0 bases from V and 4 bases from J, with 12 bases between. CDR3 sequence: CATSRDRGSLYGYTF. As DNA, the CDR3 is TGTGCCACCAGCAGAGATCGGGGATCTCTCTATGGCTACACCTTC.

This chain links TRBV6-2 or TRBV6-3 with TRBJ2-1; possible D gene TRBD1, 5 bases. V was clipped by 0 bases and J by 2 bases, with 8 bases between them. Germline assignment: CDR1 MNHEY and CDR2 SVGEGT. CDR3 length equals 15 residues. CDR3 sequence: CASSYSQGPYNEQFF. CDR3 nucleotide sequence: TGTGCCAGCAGTTACTCCCAGGGCCCCTACAATGAGCAGTTCTTC.